The subject of this entry is one T cell receptor beta chain. Antigen specificity is unknown. Bone marrow after transplant came from the posterior iliac crest or elsewhere. The method was immunoSEQ multiplex PCR; TCRdb's version includes in-frame clones alone and lacks a portion of them. In the table there are tens of thousands of clones, around 90% of which are singletons. The junction had 8 bases not matched to a gene; V was cut back by 0 bases and J by 1 base. The CDR3 runs 17 residues. CDR1 MGHRA and CDR2 YSYEKL come from the germline V gene. This entry comes from a study of graft-versus-host responses after intestinal transplantation. Whole-study results and caveats: Those patients showing graft-donor T cell macrochimerism displayed high graft-versus-host to host-versus-graft clonal ratios in allografts. The marrow of recipients harbored GvH clones, and ileum or blood showed some of them first. Early declines in HvG clones that occurred post-transplant were associated with peak circulating GvH clone levels.

The sample was bone marrow, taken 700 to 850 days after intestinal transplantation. This clonotype originated in a human patient who received an intestinal transplant, so some T cells may come from the graft donor. The chain links TRBV4-1 to TRBJ1-1; TRBD1 agrees at 7 bases. This chain's CDR3 is CASSQEKRGGKNTEAFF. In nucleotides, the CDR3 is TGCGCCAGCAGCCAAGAGAAGAGAGGGGGCAAGAACACTGAAGCTTTCTTT.